The 24 T cell receptor beta chains in this list originate from one sample, sequenced in a study of cytomegalovirus exposure and HLA in healthy donors. In the PCR, 60 Vbeta and 13 Jbeta primers were used. Assay: immunoSEQ multiplex PCR; the TCRdb copy retains only in-frame clones and omits some. Of about 200,000 clones in the sample, more than 60% were seen once. Sequencing input: PBMCs. All receptors come from a girl aged 2-15 years in good health and CMV-seronegative.

The rearrangement joins TRBV9 to TRBJ2-1, with D maybe TRBD2 (6 bases). Germline V gene sequence: CDR1 SGDLS, CDR2 YYNGEE. Trimming pared 0 bases from V and 8 bases from J, leaving 6 bases between. This CDR3 is built from 12 residues. This CDR3 reads CASSVERDEQFF. The CDR3 coding sequence is TGTGCCAGCAGCGTAGAGCGGGATGAGCAGTTCTTC. Filled out from reference TRBV9 and TRBJ2-1, the complete variable domain reads DSGVTQTPKHLITATGQRVTLRCSPRSGDLSVYWYQQSLDQGLQFLIQYYNGEERAKGNILERFSAQQFPDLHSELNLSSLELGDSALYFCASSVERDEQFFGPGTRLTVL.

The V gene is TRBV7-9, the J gene TRBJ2-7; possibly TRBD1 for D (6 bases). V lost 1 base to trimming and J lost 0 bases, with 10 bases between them. Germline values: CDR1 SEHNR, CDR2 FQNEAQ (reference sequence). The CDR3 has 15 residues. The CDR3 bases are TGTGCCAGCAGCTTAGGGACAGTTTACTCCTACGAGCAGTACTTC. Its protein product is CASSLGTVYSYEQYF.

The V and J genes are TRBV13 and TRBJ1-3, with D tentatively TRBD1 (5 bases). The CDR3 is made up of 14 amino acids. Per the germline V gene, CDR1 is PRHDT and CDR2 is FYEKMQ (reference sequence). The ends were cut back, 3 bases at V and 4 bases at J, with 10 bases in the middle. CDR3 loop: CASSLGPQGNTIYF. CDR3 coding DNA: TGTGCCAGCAGCTTGGGGCCACAGGGAAACACCATATATTTT.

The chain joins TRBV5-1 to TRBJ1-4, with D possibly TRBD1 on 5 matching bases. Germline V lookup: CDR1 SGHRS, CDR2 YFSETQ. This CDR3 is built from 15 residues. Trimming stripped 0 bases from V and 7 bases from J, with 13 bases between. The CDR3 reads CASSLEQAKGEKLFF. CDR3 DNA sequence: TGCGCCAGCAGCTTGGAACAGGCTAAGGGTGAAAAACTGTTTTTT. Full variable domain (missing parts from reference TRBV5-1 and TRBJ1-4): KAGVTQTPRYLIKTRGQQVTLSCSPISGHRSVSWYQQTPGQGLQFLFEYFSETQRNKGNFPGRFSGRQFSNSRSEMNVSTLELGDSALYLCASSLEQAKGEKLFFGSGTQLSVL.

The V and J genes are TRBV7-9 and TRBJ1-4, with a weak D call TRBD1 (6 bases). Trimming cost V 4 bases and J 5 bases, with 11 bases left between them. CDR3 length equals 14 residues. CDR1 is SEHNR and CDR2 is FQNEAQ in the germline V gene (reference sequence). This chain's CDR3 is CASSSDSLNEKLFF. CDR3 bases: TGTGCCAGCAGCTCGGACAGCCTAAATGAAAAACTGTTTTTT.

CDR3 coding DNA: TGTGCCAGCAGTGTACCGGGACAGGCCGAAAAACTGTTTTTT. Amino acid sequence: CASSVPGQAEKLFF. The rearrangement joins TRBV6-1 to TRBJ1-4, with 8 bases aligning to TRBD1. The ends lost 4 bases at V and 8 bases at J; junction bases unmatched: 6. The CDR3 sequence is 14 residues long. Germline V lookup: CDR1 MNHNS, CDR2 SASEGT.

This chain uses TRBV4-1 with TRBJ1-5; D remains ambiguous. The CDR3 length is 14 residues. Trimming removed 2 bases from V and 0 bases from J, with 5 bases in between. CDR1 is MGHRA, CDR2 YSYEKL, per germline. CDR3 DNA: TGCGCCAGCAGCCAAACAGATAGCAATCAGCCCCAGCATTTT. Its protein product is CASSQTDSNQPQHF.

The chain links TRBV5-1 to TRBJ1-1; D might be TRBD1 (5 bases). V dropped 0 bases and J dropped 5 bases, with 17 bases sitting between them. Germline loops: CDR1 SGHRS, CDR2 YFSETQ. The length of the CDR3 is 16 residues. The CDR3 is CASSLGGVSGRTEAFF. DNA for the CDR3: TGCGCCAGCAGCTTGGGAGGGGTAAGCGGGAGGACTGAAGCTTTCTTT.

The chain couples TRBV2 to TRBJ1-2; D uncertain. Germline CDR1 is SNHLY and CDR2 is FYNNEI. The CDR3 contains 12 residues. The V gene lost 5 bases and the J gene lost 0 bases, with 4 bases spanning the gap. Here the CDR3 reads CASSPTNYGYTF. The CDR3 DNA follows: TGTGCCAGCAGTCCTACTAACTATGGCTACACCTTC.

This clone was found a few times. The gene calls are TRBV7-2 and TRBJ2-7, with D maybe TRBD2 (6 bases). Trimming left V 4 bases short and J 6 bases short, with 13 bases between. Germline CDR1 SGHTA, CDR2 FQGNSA. The CDR3 spans 13 residues. CDR3 bases: TGTGCCAGCAGCTCGACGGGGGACGGCGAGCAGTACTTC. This gives the protein CASSSTGDGEQYF.

This chain connects TRBV18 to TRBJ2-1, with a tentative D call TRBD1 (6 bases). V lost 1 base to trimming and J lost 5 bases, with 12 bases between them. Per germline, CDR1 KGHSH and CDR2 LQKENI. The CDR3 is made up of 15 amino acids. This chain's CDR3 is CASSPRTRTDNEQFF. In DNA form, the CDR3 reads TGTGCCAGCTCACCACGTACACGGACAGACAATGAGCAGTTCTTC. Combining the CDR3 with reference TRBV18 and TRBJ2-1 gives the whole variable domain NAGVMQNPRHLVRRRGQEARLRCSPMKGHSHVYWYRQLPEEGLKFMVYLQKENIIDESGMPKERFSAEFPKEGPSILRIQQVVRGDSAAYFCASSPRTRTDNEQFFGPGTRLTVL.

V gene TRBV4-2 combines with J gene TRBJ2-4; 11 nucleotides align to TRBD2. The CDR3 extends over 16 amino acids. Germline CDR1 is LGHNA and CDR2 is YNFKEQ. Germline trimming cut 0 bases from V and 8 bases from J; bases unmatched to any gene: 6. CDR3 region: CASSQDRLAGRYIQYF. In nucleotides, the CDR3 is TGTGCCAGCAGCCAAGATCGACTAGCGGGGCGGTACATTCAGTACTTC.

This clone was picked up one time. The chain links TRBV28 to TRBJ1-5, with D unresolved. This CDR3 has 14 amino acids. Germline assignment: CDR1 MDHEN and CDR2 SYDVKM. Trimming pared 2 bases from V and 5 bases from J, leaving 10 bases between. This CDR3 reads CASSLTRGYQPQHF. The CDR3, as DNA: TGTGCCAGCAGTTTAACCCGCGGGTATCAGCCCCAGCATTTT.

The rearrangement uses TRBV7-9 and TRBJ1-1; D is uncertain. V was pared by 5 bases and J by 7 bases, with 8 bases between. Germline V lookup: CDR1 SEHNR, CDR2 FQNEAQ (reference sequence). The CDR3 runs to 11 residues. CDR3 DNA: TGTGCCAGCAGCGAGTCGATTGAAGCTTTCTTT. Its translation: CASSESIEAFF.

This clone was detected only a few times. The chain recombines TRBV11-2 with TRBJ2-7, with 8 positions matching TRBD1. Unmatched junction bases numbered 5, after V lost 5 bases and J lost 2 bases. Germline loops: CDR1 SGHAT, CDR2 FQNNGV. This CDR3 comprises 14 residues. This CDR3 reads CASSPDRVPYEQYF. The CDR3 DNA follows: TGTGCCAGCAGCCCGGACAGGGTACCCTACGAGCAGTACTTC.

This clone was seen a few times. This chain joins TRBV5-6 and TRBJ2-7, with 7 positions matching TRBD1. The junction had 4 bases not matched to a gene; V was cut back by 3 bases and J by 4 bases. In germline, CDR1 is SGHDT, CDR2 YYEEEE. There are 13 residues in the CDR3. The CDR3: CASSWDRRYEQYF. The CDR3 nucleotides are TGTGCCAGCAGCTGGGACAGAAGGTACGAGCAGTACTTC.

This rearrangement joins TRBV27 to TRBJ2-5; 7 bases agree with TRBD2. In germline, CDR1 is MNHEY, CDR2 SMNVEV (reference sequence). Trimming removed 5 bases from V and 3 bases from J; junction bases left unmatched: 15. CDR3 size: 17 residues. In DNA form, the CDR3 reads TGTGCCAGCAGTCCAATCGGGGTGGGAGGGCCGGAAGAGACCCAGTACTTC. Its protein is CASSPIGVGGPEETQYF.

In DNA form, the CDR3 reads TGCGCCAGCAGCTCCACGACAAGCTCTGGAAACACCATATATTTT. This sequence encodes CASSSTTSSGNTIYF. This rearrangement joins TRBV5-1 to TRBJ1-3; no definite D call. The V end lost 3 bases, the J end lost 0 bases, and 10 bases lay between the germline ends. Germline assignment: CDR1 SGHRS and CDR2 YFSETQ. The CDR3 length is 15 residues.

The chain recombines TRBV15 with TRBJ1-5, with unresolved D. The V gene lost 1 base and the J gene lost 4 bases, with 11 bases spanning the gap. Germline-derived CDR1 and CDR2 are LNHNV and YYDKDF (reference sequence). This CDR3 comprises 15 residues. The DNA for the CDR3 is TGTGCCACCAGCAGAGGCCCGGGAGTAAATCAGCCCCAGCATTTT. It is translated as CATSRGPGVNQPQHF.

The chain couples TRBV7-9 to TRBJ2-7, with 11 bases lining up with TRBD2. Germline CDR1 and CDR2: SEHNR and FQNEAQ (reference sequence). V dropped 5 bases and J dropped 2; count of bases not matched to a gene: 5. CDR3 size: 15 residues. This CDR3 reads CASSPGLAGTYEQYF. The CDR3 DNA is TGTGCCAGCAGCCCCGGACTAGCGGGTACCTACGAGCAGTACTTC.

Here the CDR3 DNA reads TGCAGCGGGGGGCTAGCGGGAGTTGATGAGCAGTTCTTC. Protein product: CSGGLAGVDEQFF. This chain connects TRBV29-1 to TRBJ2-1; 10 bases match TRBD2. The CDR3 is made up of 13 amino acids. With V trimmed by 7 bases and J by 8 bases, 8 bases remained unmatched. Germline V gives CDR1 SQVTM, CDR2 ANQGSEA.

The V and J genes are TRBV5-5 and TRBJ1-5; perhaps TRBD1 as D (5 bases). The CDR3 sequence is 16 residues long. The V gene lost 0 bases and the J gene lost 1 base, with 11 bases spanning the gap. Germline CDR1 SGHKS, CDR2 YYEKEE (reference sequence). CDR3 residues: CASSLASGMSNQPQHF. CDR3 DNA sequence: TGTGCCAGCAGCTTGGCCTCAGGGATGAGCAATCAGCCCCAGCATTTT.

There are a few counts of this clone. This CDR3 reads CASSIRQDSYEQYF. The CDR3 coding sequence is TGTGCCAGTAGTATTCGGCAGGACTCTTACGAGCAGTACTTC. The V gene is TRBV19, the J gene TRBJ2-7, with D possibly being TRBD2 (5 bases). V was clipped by 3 bases and J by 4 bases, with 13 bases between them. Germline CDR1 is LNHDA and CDR2 is SQIVND (reference sequence). The CDR3 consists of 14 residues.

This clone was picked up a small number of times. The chain links TRBV7-9 to TRBJ1-3; D might be TRBD1 (6 bases). CDR3 size: 17 residues. Germline assignment: CDR1 SEHNR and CDR2 FQNEAQ (reference sequence). The V end was cut by 5 bases, the J end by 2 bases, with 19 bases between. The chain's CDR3 is CASSRTPRTVPGNTIYF. As DNA, the CDR3 is TGTGCCAGCAGCCGGACGCCGAGGACAGTGCCTGGAAACACCATATATTTT. The whole variable domain, remainder taken from reference TRBV7-9 and TRBJ1-3, is DTGVSQNPRHKITKRGQNVTFRCDPISEHNRLYWYRQTLGQGPEFLTYFQNEAQLEKSRLLSDRFSAERPKGSFSTLEIQRTEQGDSAMYLCASSRTPRTVPGNTIYFGEGSWLTVV.